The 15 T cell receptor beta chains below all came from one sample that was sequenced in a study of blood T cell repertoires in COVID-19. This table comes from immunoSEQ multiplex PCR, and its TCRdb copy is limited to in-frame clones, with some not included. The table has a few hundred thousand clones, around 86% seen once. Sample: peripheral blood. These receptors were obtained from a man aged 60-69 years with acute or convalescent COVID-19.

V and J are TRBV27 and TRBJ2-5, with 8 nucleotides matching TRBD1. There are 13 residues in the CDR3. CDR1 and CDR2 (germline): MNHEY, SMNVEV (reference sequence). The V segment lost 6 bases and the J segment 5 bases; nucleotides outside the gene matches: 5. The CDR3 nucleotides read TGTGCCAGCAGCACAGGGGGGCGGGAGACCCAGTACTTC. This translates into CASSTGGRETQYF.

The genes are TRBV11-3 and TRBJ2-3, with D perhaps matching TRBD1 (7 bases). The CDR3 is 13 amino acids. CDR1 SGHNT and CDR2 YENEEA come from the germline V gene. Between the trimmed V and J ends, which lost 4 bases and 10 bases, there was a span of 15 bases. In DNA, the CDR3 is TGTGCCAGCAGCTCGGCGGGGACAGTAGCGCAGTATTTT. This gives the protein CASSSAGTVAQYF.

Written as DNA, the CDR3 is TGTGCCAGCAGGCCGATAGCGGGGGCCTCTGGCACAGATACGCAGTATTTT. Translation: CASRPIAGASGTDTQYF. This chain uses TRBV5-6 with TRBJ2-3; 9 bases agree with TRBD2. The CDR3 is 17 residues long. Germline lookup yields CDR1 SGHDT and CDR2 YYEEEE. With 5 bases clipped from V and 1 base from J, the junction kept 11 bases outside the gene matches.

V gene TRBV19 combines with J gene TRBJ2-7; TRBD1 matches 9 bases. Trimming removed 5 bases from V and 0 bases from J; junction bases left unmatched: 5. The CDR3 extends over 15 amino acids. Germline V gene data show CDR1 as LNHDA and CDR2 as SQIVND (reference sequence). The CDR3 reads CASSPGTGNSYEQYF. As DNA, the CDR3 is TGTGCCAGTAGTCCGGGGACAGGGAACTCCTACGAGCAGTACTTC.

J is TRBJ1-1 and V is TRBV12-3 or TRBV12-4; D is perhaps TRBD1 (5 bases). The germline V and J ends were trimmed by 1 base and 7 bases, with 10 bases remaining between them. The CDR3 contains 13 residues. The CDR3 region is CASSLVGGGEAFF. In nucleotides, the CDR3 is TGTGCCAGCAGTTTAGTGGGGGGGGGTGAAGCTTTCTTT.

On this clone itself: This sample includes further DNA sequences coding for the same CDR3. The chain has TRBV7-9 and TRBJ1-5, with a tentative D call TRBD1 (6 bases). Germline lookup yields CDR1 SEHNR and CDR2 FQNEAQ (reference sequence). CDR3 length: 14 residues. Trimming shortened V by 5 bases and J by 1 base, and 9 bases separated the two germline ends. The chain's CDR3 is CASSPTGSNQPQHF. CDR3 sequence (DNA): TGTGCCAGCAGCCCGACAGGCAGCAATCAGCCCCAGCATTTT. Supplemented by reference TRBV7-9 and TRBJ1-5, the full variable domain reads DTGVSQNPRHKITKRGQNVTFRCDPISEHNRLYWYRQTLGQGPEFLTYFQNEAQLEKSRLLSDRFSAERPKGSFSTLEIQRTEQGDSAMYLCASSPTGSNQPQHFGDGTRLSIL.

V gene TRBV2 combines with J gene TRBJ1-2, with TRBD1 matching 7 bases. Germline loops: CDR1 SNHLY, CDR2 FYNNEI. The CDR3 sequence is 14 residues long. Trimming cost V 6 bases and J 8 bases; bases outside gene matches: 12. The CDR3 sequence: CASSADRERGGYTF. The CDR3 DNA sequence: TGTGCCAGCAGCGCCGACAGGGAGAGAGGGGGCTACACCTTC.

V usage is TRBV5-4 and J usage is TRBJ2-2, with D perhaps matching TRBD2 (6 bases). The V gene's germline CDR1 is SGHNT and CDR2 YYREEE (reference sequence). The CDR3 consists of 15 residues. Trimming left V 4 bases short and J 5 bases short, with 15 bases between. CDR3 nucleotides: TGTGCCAGCAGCGCGGGACCCACCGGGACCGGGGAGCTGTTTTTT. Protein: CASSAGPTGTGELFF. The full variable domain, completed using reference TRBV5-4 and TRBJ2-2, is ETGVTQSPTHLIKTRGQQVTLRCSSQSGHNTVSWYQQALGQGPQFIFQYYREEENGRGNFPPRFSGLQFPNYSSELNVNALELDDSALYLCASSAGPTGTGELFFGEGSRLTVL.

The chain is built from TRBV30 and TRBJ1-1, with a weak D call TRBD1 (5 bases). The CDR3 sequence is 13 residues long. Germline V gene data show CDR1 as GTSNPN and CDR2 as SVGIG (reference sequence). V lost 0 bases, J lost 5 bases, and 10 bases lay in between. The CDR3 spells CAWSVQASTEAFF. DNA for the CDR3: TGTGCCTGGAGTGTACAGGCGTCGACTGAAGCTTTCTTT. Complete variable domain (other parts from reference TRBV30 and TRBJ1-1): SQTIHQWPATLVQPVGSPLSLECTVEGTSNPNLYWYRQAAGRGLQLLFYSVGIGQISSEVPQNLSASRPQDRQFILSSKKLLLSDSGFYLCAWSVQASTEAFFGQGTRLTVV.

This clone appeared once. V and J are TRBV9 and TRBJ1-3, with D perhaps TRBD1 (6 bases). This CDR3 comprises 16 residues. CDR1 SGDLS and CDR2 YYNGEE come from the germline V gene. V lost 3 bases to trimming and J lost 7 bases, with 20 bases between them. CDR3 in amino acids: CASSAGRTQGANTIYF. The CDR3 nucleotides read TGTGCCAGCAGCGCGGGTCGGACACAGGGAGCCAACACCATATATTTT. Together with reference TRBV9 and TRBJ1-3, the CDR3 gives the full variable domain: DSGVTQTPKHLITATGQRVTLRCSPRSGDLSVYWYQQSLDQGLQFLIQYYNGEERAKGNILERFSAQQFPDLHSELNLSSLELGDSALYFCASSAGRTQGANTIYFGEGSWLTVV.

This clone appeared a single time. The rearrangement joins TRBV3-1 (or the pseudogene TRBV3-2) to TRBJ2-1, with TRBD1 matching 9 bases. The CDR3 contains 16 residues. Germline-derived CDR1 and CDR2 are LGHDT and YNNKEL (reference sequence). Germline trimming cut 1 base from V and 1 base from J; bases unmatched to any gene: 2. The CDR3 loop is CASSQVGTGSYNEQFF. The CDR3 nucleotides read TGTGCCAGCAGCCAAGTGGGGACAGGGTCCTACAATGAGCAGTTCTTC.

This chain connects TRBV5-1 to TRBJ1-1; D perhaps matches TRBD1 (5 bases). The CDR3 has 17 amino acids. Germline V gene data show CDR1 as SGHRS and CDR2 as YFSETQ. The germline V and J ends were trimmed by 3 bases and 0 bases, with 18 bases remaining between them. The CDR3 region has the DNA TGCGCCAGCAGCTCCCAGGCGGGGGGTCAAATGAACACTGAAGCTTTCTTT. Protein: CASSSQAGGQMNTEAFF. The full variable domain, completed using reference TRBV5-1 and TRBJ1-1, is KAGVTQTPRYLIKTRGQQVTLSCSPISGHRSVSWYQQTPGQGLQFLFEYFSETQRNKGNFPGRFSGRQFSNSRSEMNVSTLELGDSALYLCASSSQAGGQMNTEAFFGQGTRLTVV.

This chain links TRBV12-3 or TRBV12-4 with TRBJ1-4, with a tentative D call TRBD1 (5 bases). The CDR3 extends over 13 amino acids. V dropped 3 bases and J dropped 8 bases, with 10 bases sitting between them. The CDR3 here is CASSLWGQEKLFF. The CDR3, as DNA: TGTGCCAGCAGTTTGTGGGGCCAAGAAAAACTGTTTTTT.

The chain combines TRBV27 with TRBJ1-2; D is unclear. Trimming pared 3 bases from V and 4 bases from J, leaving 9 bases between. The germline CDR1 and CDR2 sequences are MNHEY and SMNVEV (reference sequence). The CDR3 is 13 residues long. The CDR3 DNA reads TGTGCCAGCAGTTTCGGAGGGTCCTATGGCTACACCTTC. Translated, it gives CASSFGGSYGYTF.

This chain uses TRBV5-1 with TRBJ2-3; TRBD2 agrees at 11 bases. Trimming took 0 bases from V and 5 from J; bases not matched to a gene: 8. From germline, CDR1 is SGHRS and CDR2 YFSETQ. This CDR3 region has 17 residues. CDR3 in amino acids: CASSLGLAGRQQDTQYF. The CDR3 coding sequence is TGCGCCAGCAGCTTGGGACTAGCGGGGAGACAGCAAGATACGCAGTATTTT.